This T cell receptor (beta chain) was documented in a study of T-cell memory formation after mild COVID-19. Study in general: TCR clusters showed largely donor specificity.

Using its own MiXCR run on the 5' RACE reads, TCRdb lists one record per CDR3 protein. The sample records approximately 560,000 distinct CDR3 sequences, about 18% being singletons. V gave up 5 bases and J gave up 6 bases; unmatched junction bases: 8. Per germline, CDR1 SNHLY and CDR2 FYNNEI. The CDR3 covers 15 residues. Overall study findings and caveats: Second-wave clones reaching peak frequency on day 37 lacked confirmed SARS-CoV-2 specificity. Researchers found some responding clones in pre-infection memory, a sign that cross-reactive memory joined.

On this clonotype itself: The antigen remains undetermined.

The source material was PBMCs or a T cell subset sorted from them (not recorded which). This TCR was recovered from an adult woman who had mild COVID-19 (a few samples of this study predate the infection). Cell type and time point are not known. V is TRBV2 and J is TRBJ1-4; 8 bases map to TRBD1. CDR3 amino acids: CASSMGDRLDEKLFF. The DNA for the CDR3 is TGTGCCAGCAGTATGGGGGACAGGTTGGATGAAAAACTGTTTTTT.